The clone carrying this T cell receptor beta chain came up many times. The antigen is undetermined. MiXCR, applied by TCRdb to the PCR reads, yields one record per CDR3 protein. The sample consists of around 480,000 distinct CDR3 sequences, around a fifth of them appearing once. This sample was taken from a study of molecular identifiers for immune sequencing clone quantification. General study findings and limits: Spike-in Jurkat TCR RNA from a single cell reportedly registered among about a million naive cells. Clones exceeding 20 RNA copies carried over 97% of effector molecules but under 1% of naive-cell molecules.

Trimming took 3 bases from V and 6 from J; bases not matched to a gene: 2. The CDR3 consists of 14 residues. Germline V gene sequence: CDR1 MNHNS, CDR2 SASEGT. The sample taken for sequencing was naive CD8+ T cells from blood, with Jurkat cell RNA spiked in. Subset reported: FACS-sorted CD8+CD4-CCR7+CD45RA+ naive T cells. This chain links TRBV6-1 with TRBJ1-5; 10 bases align to TRBD1. This TCR derives from a human donor in good health. Some libraries in this study had Jurkat cell RNA spiked in. The CDR3 region is CASSDGTGVQPQHF. CDR3 in DNA: TGTGCCAGCAGTGACGGGACAGGGGTTCAGCCCCAGCATTTT.